These T cell receptor beta chains were read from a single sample in a study of cytomegalovirus exposure and HLA in healthy donors. Data came from immunoSEQ multiplex PCR; TCRdb stores just in-frame clones and leaves some out. The table has some 40,000 clones, about 53% seen once; the top ten hold 6.2%. What was sequenced was PBMCs. The receptors derive from a woman in her thirties or forties in good health and CMV-seropositive. The CDR3 runs from the conserved cysteine through the conserved F or W. The order of the fields is clone size, D gene, V gene, J gene, CDR3 DNA, CDR3 protein. The D gene is left open where the match is weak. Only part of the rows carry a size: once, few, many, or a class if the clone is expanded.

-	TRBD1	TRBV2	TRBJ1-6	TGTGCCAGCAGAGCCGACAGGGGAAGATATTCACCCCTCCACTTT	CASRADRGRYSPLHF
-	-	TRBV6-1	TRBJ2-5	TGTGCCAGCAGCCTGGAGACCCAGTACTTC	CASSLETQYF
-	TRBD2	TRBV11-3	TRBJ2-3	TGTGCCAGCAGCCTAGGGCGGGGGGGCACAGATACGCAGTATTTT	CASSLGRGGTDTQYF
-	TRBD2	TRBV5-1	TRBJ2-7	TGCGCCAGCAGCTCTAGCGGGGGCACCTACGAGCAGTACTTC	CASSSSGGTYEQYF
-	-	TRBV2	TRBJ1-1	TGTGCCAGCAGTGAATCTAAGGGGGTAGCTTTCTTT	CASSESKGVAFF
-	-	TRBV30	TRBJ1-2	TGTGCCTGGAAGACTATGGGGTTGGGGAAAGGCTACACCTTC	CAWKTMGLGKGYTF
medium-sized	-	TRBV6-4	TRBJ2-3	TGTGCCAGCAGTGAAGGGGGCACAGATACGCAGTATTTT	CASSEGGTDTQYF
-	-	TRBV14	TRBJ2-3	TGTGCCAGCAGCGCTACAGGGCGGACGCAGTATTTT	CASSATGRTQYF
-	-	TRBV25-1	TRBJ1-3	TGTGCCAGCAGGGGTGACAGCTCTGGAAACACCATATATTTT	CASRGDSSGNTIYF
-	-	TRBV11-3	TRBJ1-1	TGTGCCAGCAGCTTAGGACATAAGAACACTGAAGCTTTCTTT	CASSLGHKNTEAFF
-	-	TRBV7-3	TRBJ2-5	TGTGCCAGCAGCTTAACGTTTAGTTCGGAGACCCAGTACTTC	CASSLTFSSETQYF
-	TRBD1	TRBV6-6	TRBJ2-7	TGTGCCAGCAGTGATATCAGGGGGCGACTGGGCGAGCAGTACTTC	CASSDIRGRLGEQYF
-	-	TRBV5-1	TRBJ1-1	TGCGCCAGCAGCTTGGTGGCGGGGAACACTGAAGCTTTCTTT	CASSLVAGNTEAFF
medium-sized	-	TRBV10-3	TRBJ2-7	TGTGCCATCAGTGAGTCGTCCGGGACACCTGCTTCCTACGAGCAGTACTTC	CAISESSGTPASYEQYF
-	TRBD2	TRBV6-5	TRBJ2-7	TGTGCCAGCAGTAAGGGACTAGGAGCCTACGAGCAGTACTTC	CASSKGLGAYEQYF
-	TRBD2	TRBV7-9	TRBJ2-2	TGTGCCAGCAGCCAATCTAGCGGGGGGGCCTTCGGGGAGCTGTTTTTT	CASSQSSGGAFGELFF
-	TRBD1	TRBV11-2	TRBJ1-4	TGTGCCAGCAGCCCGGGACAGGGGGCTGTGAAACTGTTTTTT	CASSPGQGAVKLFF
many	TRBD1	TRBV19	TRBJ1-4	TGTGCCACCGCGACAGGGGATGTTGAAAAACTGTTTTTT	CATATGDVEKLFF
-	-	TRBV12-5	TRBJ1-6	TGTGCTAGTGGTAAAGGACAACCCGGTAATTCACCCCTCCACTTT	CASGKGQPGNSPLHF
-	-	TRBV4-1	TRBJ2-7	TGCGCCAGCAGCCAATCCCTCAACCGCAGGGGTTCCCACGAGCAGTACTTC	CASSQSLNRRGSHEQYF
-	-	TRBV10-3	TRBJ2-5	TGTGCCATCAGTGAAACGGAAGAGACCCAGTACTTC	CAISETEETQYF
-	-	TRBV19	TRBJ2-3	TGTGCCAGTAGCCTTACAGGGGATACGCAGTATTTT	CASSLTGDTQYF
-	-	TRBV7-3	TRBJ2-5	TGTGCCAGCAGTGCCGGGAACCAAGAGACCCAGTACTTC	CASSAGNQETQYF
-	-	TRBV5-1	TRBJ2-7	TGCGCCAGCAGCTTGGCCCTGAGCAGGGTTACCTACGAGCAGTACTTC	CASSLALSRVTYEQYF
-	-	TRBV6-4	TRBJ1-3	TGTGCCAGCAGCCCCGACACTTCTGGAAACACCATATATTTT	CASSPDTSGNTIYF
-	TRBD1	TRBV7-3	TRBJ2-7	TGTGCCAGCAGCACCGGGACAGTCCACGAGCAGTACTTC	CASSTGTVHEQYF
-	-	TRBV27	TRBJ2-7	TGTGCCAGCAGTCAGAGCACTCAGGGGAACGAGCAGTACTTC	CASSQSTQGNEQYF
-	TRBD1	TRBV7-9	TRBJ1-5	TGTGCCAGCAGCTTAGGACAGGGGGTTTATAGCAATCAGCCCCAGCATTTT	CASSLGQGVYSNQPQHF
-	TRBD1	TRBV6-6	TRBJ1-2	TGTGCCAGCCGACAGGGGGCGGAGGGCTACACCTTC	CASRQGAEGYTF
-	-	TRBV30	TRBJ2-5	TGTGCCTGGATCCCCACACAAGAGACCCAGTACTTC	CAWIPTQETQYF
once	-	TRBV7-9	TRBJ2-7	TGTGCCAGCAGTCCTGACGGGGGCTACGAGCAGTACTTC	CASSPDGGYEQYF
few	-	TRBV4-1	TRBJ1-1	TGCGCCAGCAGCCAAGATGTGAGTAACACTGAAGCTTTCTTT	CASSQDVSNTEAFF
few	-	TRBV7-2	TRBJ2-3	TGTGCCAGCAGCTTCCGAGGCCCCTCAGATACGCAGTATTTT	CASSFRGPSDTQYF
-	TRBD2	TRBV4-1	TRBJ2-7	TGCGCCAGCAGCCAAGATGCGGCGGGAGGGGGCTACGAGCAGTACTTC	CASSQDAAGGGYEQYF
-	-	TRBV5-1	TRBJ1-1	TGCGCCAGCAGCTTTCAGGGGCCTAATGAAGCTTTCTTT	CASSFQGPNEAFF
-	-	TRBV19	TRBJ2-2	TGTGCCAGCTTGCGGGGGAACACCGGGGAGCTGTTTTTT	CASLRGNTGELFF
once	-	TRBV30	TRBJ2-7	TGTGCCTGGAGTTTAACCGCGATCAGGGGATCGGTGCACTTC	CAWSLTAIRGSVHF
-	-	TRBV9	TRBJ2-4	TGTGCCAGCAGCGGACGACAGGCTGGGAACATTCAGTACTTC	CASSGRQAGNIQYF
few	TRBD2	TRBV15	TRBJ2-7	TGTGCCACCAGCAGAGTAGCGGGGGCGACGTACGAGCAGTACTTC	CATSRVAGATYEQYF
-	TRBD2	TRBV14	TRBJ2-1	TGTGCCAGCAGCCCTAGTAGCGGGGGGGCTTCAAGGAATGAGCAGTTCTTC	CASSPSSGGASRNEQFF
once	-	TRBV7-2	TRBJ2-1	TGTGCCAGCAGCCCTCTGGGAGGACCCCGTGGGTATGAGCAGTTCTTC	CASSPLGGPRGYEQFF
-	-	TRBV2	TRBJ1-1	TGTGCCAGCAGAGGGAACAGGGTGAACACTGAAGCTTTCTTT	CASRGNRVNTEAFF
-	TRBD1	TRBV19	TRBJ1-4	TGTGCCAGTGGGACAGAAGGGTTCGAAAAACTGTTTTTT	CASGTEGFEKLFF
-	-	TRBV5-1	TRBJ2-5	TGCGCCAGCGGGCGGGGTTCCCAAGAGACCCAGTACTTC	CASGRGSQETQYF
once	-	TRBV7-2	TRBJ1-6	TGTGCCAGCAGCCCCCAGGGGAGGGTGAATTCACCCCTCCACTTT	CASSPQGRVNSPLHF
-	-	TRBV4-2	TRBJ1-1	TGTGCCAGCAGCCAAGATCACAGGCAGAACACTGAAGCTTTCTTT	CASSQDHRQNTEAFF
-	TRBD2	TRBV5-4	TRBJ2-2	TGTGCCAGCAGCTCTGGACTAGCGGGGGCCCTTATCACCGGGGAGCTGTTTTTT	CASSSGLAGALITGELFF
-	TRBD1	TRBV6-5	TRBJ1-1	TGTGCCAGCAGCAGGACAGGGGAAGCTTTCTTT	CASSRTGEAFF
few	TRBD2	TRBV13	TRBJ2-5	TGTGCCAGCAGCTTAACCGGACTAGCGGGGACCCAAGAGACCCAGTACTTC	CASSLTGLAGTQETQYF
-	TRBD1	TRBV11-3	TRBJ2-7	TGTGCCAGCAGCCGAGGGGGCGGTCCCTACGAGCAGTACTTC	CASSRGGGPYEQYF
-	-	TRBV7-2	TRBJ2-3	TGTGCCAGCAGCTTAGACGCACTGCAGGCAGATACGCAGTATTTT	CASSLDALQADTQYF
-	TRBD1	TRBV18	TRBJ1-1	TGTGCCAGCTCACCTTCCCGAGGGGGCTCCACTGAAGCTTTCTTT	CASSPSRGGSTEAFF
few	-	TRBV28	TRBJ1-5	TGTGCCAGCAGTTTCGCGGCAGGGGCCAATCAGCCCCAGCATTTT	CASSFAAGANQPQHF
few	TRBD1	TRBV5-4	TRBJ2-2	TGTGCCAGCAGCCCTTGGACAGGGCAAGACGGGGAGCTGTTTTTT	CASSPWTGQDGELFF
-	TRBD1	TRBV6-5	TRBJ1-1	TGTGCCAGCAGTTACGCCACAGGGGGCAGAACTGAAGCTTTCTTT	CASSYATGGRTEAFF
-	-	TRBV28	TRBJ2-5	TGTGCCAGCAGTTCTCTCCAAGAGACCCAGTACTTC	CASSSLQETQYF
-	TRBD2	TRBV10-1	TRBJ2-3	TGCGCCAGCAGTCCATTCGGCCTAGCGGAAAACACAGATACGCAGTATTTT	CASSPFGLAENTDTQYF
-	-	TRBV19	TRBJ1-5	TGTGCCAGTAGTATACACTACAATCAGCCCCAGCATTTT	CASSIHYNQPQHF
-	-	TRBV2	TRBJ2-3	TGTGCCAGCAGTGAGGAGGATACGCAGTATTTT	CASSEEDTQYF